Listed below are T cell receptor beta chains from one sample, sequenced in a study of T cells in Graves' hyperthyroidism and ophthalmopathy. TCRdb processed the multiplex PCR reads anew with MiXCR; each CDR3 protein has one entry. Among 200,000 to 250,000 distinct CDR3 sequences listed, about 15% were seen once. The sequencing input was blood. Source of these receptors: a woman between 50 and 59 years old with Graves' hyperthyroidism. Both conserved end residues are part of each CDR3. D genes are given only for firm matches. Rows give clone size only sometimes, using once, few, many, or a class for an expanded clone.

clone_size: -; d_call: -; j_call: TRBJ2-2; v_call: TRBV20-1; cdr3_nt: TGCAGTGCTAGACTCCGCCCAGACAGCTACACCGGGGAGCTGTTTTTT; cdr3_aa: CSARLRPDSYTGELFF
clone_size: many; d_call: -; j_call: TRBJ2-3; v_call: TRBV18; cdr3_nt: TGTGCCAGCTCACCCGGGACCGCCAGTACGCAGTATTTT; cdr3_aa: CASSPGTASTQYF
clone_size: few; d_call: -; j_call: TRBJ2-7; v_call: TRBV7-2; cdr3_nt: TGTGCCAGCAGCCCGGTCGAGTTGGGCCCCTACGAGCAGTACTTC; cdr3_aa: CASSPVELGPYEQYF
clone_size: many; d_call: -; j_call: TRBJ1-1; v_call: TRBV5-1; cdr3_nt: TGCGCCAGCAGCTTGGACGGGAGTATGAACACTGAAGCTTTCTTT; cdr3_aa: CASSLDGSMNTEAFF
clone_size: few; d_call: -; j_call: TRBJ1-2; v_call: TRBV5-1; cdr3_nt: TGCGCCAGCAGCCCTTCCGGGGTTAACTATGGCTACACCTTC; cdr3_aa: CASSPSGVNYGYTF
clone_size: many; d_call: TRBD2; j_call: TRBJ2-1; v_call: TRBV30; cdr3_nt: TGTGCCTGGAGTGGGGGGACTAGCAGAAGCTCCTACAATGAGCAGTTCTTC; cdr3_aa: CAWSGGTSRSSYNEQFF
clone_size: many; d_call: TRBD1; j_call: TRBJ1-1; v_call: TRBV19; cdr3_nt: TGTGCCAGCCAGACAGGGATGAACACTGAAGCTTTCTTT; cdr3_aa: CASQTGMNTEAFF
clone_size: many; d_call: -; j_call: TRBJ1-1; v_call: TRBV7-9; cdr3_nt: TGTGCCAGCAGCTTAGTGGTCGGGGGGAACACTGAAGCTTTCTTT; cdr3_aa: CASSLVVGGNTEAFF
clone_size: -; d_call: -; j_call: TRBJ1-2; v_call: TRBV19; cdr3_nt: TGTGCCAGTAGTAAAGGGGCCTATGGCTACACCTTC; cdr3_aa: CASSKGAYGYTF
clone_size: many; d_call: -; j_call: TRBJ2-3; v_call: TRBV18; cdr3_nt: TGTGCCAGCTCACCACTTCTGGCGGGACGTGGGGATACGCAGTATTTT; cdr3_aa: CASSPLLAGRGDTQYF
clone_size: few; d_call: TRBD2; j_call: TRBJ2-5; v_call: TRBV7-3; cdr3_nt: TGTGCCAGCAGCTTAAAAAGTGGGCTAGCGGGAGGCGTCCAAGAGACCCAGTACTTC; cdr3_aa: CASSLKSGLAGGVQETQYF
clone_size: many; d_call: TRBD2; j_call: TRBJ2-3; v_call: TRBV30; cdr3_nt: TGTGCCCTCCGACTAGCGGTTTATACGCAGTATTTT; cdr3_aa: CALRLAVYTQYF
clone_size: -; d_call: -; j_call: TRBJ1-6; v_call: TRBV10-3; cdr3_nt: TGTGCCATCAGTAATTCAGATAATTCACCCCTCCACTTT; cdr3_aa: CAISNSDNSPLHF
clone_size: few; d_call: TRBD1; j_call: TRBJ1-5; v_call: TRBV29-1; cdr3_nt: TGCAGCGTTGACACAGGGGCAGGCAATCAGCCCCAGCATTTT; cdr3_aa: CSVDTGAGNQPQHF
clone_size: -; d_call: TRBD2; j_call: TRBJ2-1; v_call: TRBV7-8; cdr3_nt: TGTGCCAGCAGCCCGGCTAGCGGGAGCCACAATGAGCAGTTCTTC; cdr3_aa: CASSPASGSHNEQFF
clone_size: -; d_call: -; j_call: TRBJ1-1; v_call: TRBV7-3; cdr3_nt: TGTGCCAGCAGCTCTTCATGGGGCACTGAAGCTTTCTTT; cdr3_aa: CASSSSWGTEAFF
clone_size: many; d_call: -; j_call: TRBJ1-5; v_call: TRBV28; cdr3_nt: TGTGCCAGCAGTTTTTCGGGTATTGGCAATCAGCCCCAGCATTTT; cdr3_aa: CASSFSGIGNQPQHF
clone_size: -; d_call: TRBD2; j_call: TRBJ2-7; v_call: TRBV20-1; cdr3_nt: TGCAGTGTCAGAGAGAGCGGGAGGACCTACGAGCAGTACTTC; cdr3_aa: CSVRESGRTYEQYF
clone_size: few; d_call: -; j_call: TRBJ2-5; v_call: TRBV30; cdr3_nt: TGTGCGGCGGCGGCAGGGTCGAGGGAGACCCAGTACTTC; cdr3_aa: CAAAAGSRETQYF
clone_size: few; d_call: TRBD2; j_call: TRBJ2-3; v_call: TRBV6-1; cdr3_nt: TGTGCCAGCAGCCCGAGATGGGCGGGAGGGTTCACAGATACGCAGTATTTT; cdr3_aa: CASSPRWAGGFTDTQYF
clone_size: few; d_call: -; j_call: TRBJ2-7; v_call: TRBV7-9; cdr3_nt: TGTGCCAGCAACCTGCTGGACGAGCAGTACTTC; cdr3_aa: CASNLLDEQYF
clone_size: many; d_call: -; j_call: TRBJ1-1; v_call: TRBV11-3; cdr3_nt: TGTGCCAGCAGCTACAGGGAAGGGGCTGAAGCTTTCTTT; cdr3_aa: CASSYREGAEAFF